One and the same sample provided the 21 T cell receptor beta chains below, sequenced in a study of regulatory dendritic cells for organ transplantation (dated by TCRdb to 2016 to 2017). Libraries were constructed by the immunoSEQ multiplex PCR assay. Imported from immuneACCESS, the table was reduced by TCRdb to in-frame sequences with V and J called. These copies leave out some clones; in studies compared against another copy, an unresolved V gene accounts for under half, and the cause of the remainder is not known. The sample table holds 25,000 to 30,000 clones, of which about 79% were seen once. Less than 2.5% of the sample comes from the top ten. The sequencing sample was made of memory CD4+ T cells from blood. The sample's cell subset or site label, decoded: CD45RO+ memory T cells. These receptors all come from a human donor in good health.

The rearrangement uses TRBV2 and TRBJ1-3, with no clear D. V dropped 7 bases and J dropped 0 bases, with 19 bases sitting between them. CDR1 is SNHLY, CDR2 FYNNEI, per germline. The length of the CDR3 is 17 residues. CDR3 loop: CASTRGPRHSSGNTIYF. CDR3 DNA sequence: TGTGCCAGCACCCGAGGGCCTAGGCACAGCTCTGGAAACACCATATATTTT.

This rearrangement joins TRBV2 to TRBJ2-2; D might be TRBD1 (6 bases). The CDR3 length is 14 residues. Germline V gives CDR1 SNHLY, CDR2 FYNNEI. Trimming removed 8 bases from V and 6 bases from J, with 16 bases in between. For the CDR3, the DNA is TGTGCCAGCCGCCCAGGGGCGAATTCCGGGGAGCTGTTTTTT. Its protein product is CASRPGANSGELFF. Full variable domain (missing parts from reference TRBV2 and TRBJ2-2): EPEVTQTPSHQVTQMGQEVILRCVPISNHLYFYWYRQILGQKVEFLVSFYNNEISEKSEIFDDQFSVERPDGSNFTLKIRSTKLEDSAMYFCASRPGANSGELFFGEGSRLTVL.

V usage is TRBV28 and J usage is TRBJ2-3; D is perhaps TRBD2 (6 bases). The CDR3 is 15 amino acids. Between the trimmed V and J ends, which lost 4 bases and 2 bases, there was a span of 13 bases. Germline-derived CDR1 and CDR2 are MDHEN and SYDVKM. As DNA, the CDR3 is TGTGCCAGCAGTTCTTCCGGGACTTACACAGATACGCAGTATTTT. Its protein is CASSSSGTYTDTQYF.

This chain connects TRBV28 to TRBJ2-7, with 7 bases lining up with TRBD1. The junction had 9 bases not matched to a gene; V was cut back by 4 bases and J by 3 bases. The CDR3 sequence is 15 residues long. Germline V gives CDR1 MDHEN, CDR2 SYDVKM. CDR3 sequence reads: CASSWPGTESYEQYF. Here the CDR3 DNA reads TGTGCCAGCAGTTGGCCCGGGACAGAGAGCTACGAGCAGTACTTC.

This chain uses TRBV7-3 with TRBJ2-3, with 7 bases fitting TRBD2. V lost 5 bases, J lost 4 bases, and 6 bases stayed unmatched. Germline CDR1 SGHTA, CDR2 FQGTGA. CDR3 length: 14 residues. CDR3 sequence reads: CASSRTSLPDTQYF. DNA for the CDR3: TGTGCCAGCAGCAGGACTAGTTTGCCAGATACGCAGTATTTT.

The rearrangement links TRBV5-1 to TRBJ2-1; TRBD2 matches at 9 bases. V shed 2 bases and J 8 bases; nucleotides not matched to a gene: 8. The V gene's germline CDR1 is SGHRS and CDR2 YFSETQ. The CDR3 consists of 15 residues. CDR3 sequence: CASSLGGRESHEQFF. The CDR3 DNA sequence: TGCGCCAGCAGCTTAGGCGGGAGGGAATCCCATGAGCAGTTCTTC.

The chain links TRBV7-2 to TRBJ1-5; D is uncertain. Trimming cost V 2 bases and J 5 bases, with 4 bases left between them. This CDR3 has 12 amino acids. Germline assignment: CDR1 SGHTA and CDR2 FQGNSA. CDR3 region: CASSLNDQPQHF. The CDR3 DNA reads TGTGCCAGCAGCTTAAACGATCAGCCCCAGCATTTT.

The rearrangement joins TRBV5-1 to TRBJ2-5, with a weak D call TRBD1 (6 bases). The germline V and J ends were trimmed by 0 bases and 5 bases, with 11 bases remaining between them. CDR3 size: 14 residues. CDR1 and CDR2 (germline): SGHRS, YFSETQ. The chain's CDR3 is CASSLESTGETQYF. The CDR3 coding sequence is TGCGCCAGCAGCTTGGAGTCTACAGGGGAGACCCAGTACTTC.

The chain carries TRBV2 and TRBJ1-2; D is uncertain. The CDR3 loop spans 12 amino acids. The germline CDR1 and CDR2 sequences are SNHLY and FYNNEI. V lost 3 bases, J lost 6 bases, and 8 bases lay in between. Here the CDR3 reads CASSEEQNGYTF. For the CDR3, the DNA is TGTGCCAGCAGTGAGGAGCAAAATGGCTACACCTTC.

The V call is TRBV6-5, the J call TRBJ2-3; D assignment may be TRBD1 or TRBD2 (6 bases each). The CDR3 has 14 amino acids. With 3 bases removed from V and 4 bases from J, the gap between germline ends came to 11 bases. The germline CDR1 and CDR2 sequences are MNHEY and SVGAGI. The CDR3 is CASSYPGGADTQYF. The CDR3 DNA reads TGTGCCAGCAGTTATCCCGGGGGCGCAGATACGCAGTATTTT.

This clone was recorded only once. The V call is TRBV19, the J call TRBJ2-7; D remains ambiguous. The CDR3 consists of 14 residues. Per the germline V gene, CDR1 is LNHDA and CDR2 is SQIVND (reference sequence). V lost 4 bases to trimming and J lost 1 base, with 11 bases between them. CDR3 nucleotide sequence: TGTGCCAGTAGTAGCCGTCCCGCTTCCTACGAGCAGTACTTC. Translating gives CASSSRPASYEQYF.

CDR3 residues: CASSVTSTDTQYF. CDR3 nucleotide sequence: TGTGCCAGCAGTGTTACTAGCACAGATACGCAGTATTTT. This chain links TRBV2 with TRBJ2-3; no firm D call. Germline-derived CDR1 and CDR2 are SNHLY and FYNNEI. CDR3 length: 13 amino acids. Trimming stripped 4 bases from V and 0 bases from J, with 5 bases between. The entire variable domain, with the rest obtained from reference TRBV2 and TRBJ2-3, is as follows: EPEVTQTPSHQVTQMGQEVILRCVPISNHLYFYWYRQILGQKVEFLVSFYNNEISEKSEIFDDQFSVERPDGSNFTLKIRSTKLEDSAMYFCASSVTSTDTQYFGPGTRLTVL.

The CDR3: CASSLGSRNTGELFF. In DNA form, the CDR3 reads TGTGCCAGCAGCTTGGGTTCCAGGAACACCGGGGAGCTGTTTTTT. The J gene is TRBJ2-2, the V gene TRBV5-4; D is unresolved. CDR1 is SGHNT, CDR2 YYREEE, per germline (reference sequence). The CDR3 totals 15 residues. V lost 0 bases to trimming and J lost 1 base, with 7 bases between them.

CDR3 nucleotides: TGTGCCAGCAGTCACGGACTAGCGGGGCGATACACCGGGGAGCTGTTTTTT. Translated, it gives CASSHGLAGRYTGELFF. The chain joins TRBV5-6 to TRBJ2-2, with 12 bases aligning to TRBD2. The CDR3 loop spans 17 amino acids. Germline trimming cut 5 bases from V and 3 bases from J; bases unmatched to any gene: 8. Germline CDR1 reads SGHDT; CDR2 reads YYEEEE.

The CDR3: CASSEDSYYGYTF. As DNA, the CDR3 is TGTGCCAGCAGTGAGGACAGCTACTATGGCTACACCTTC. This chain links TRBV2 with TRBJ1-2, with D maybe TRBD1 (6 bases). The CDR3 is 13 residues long. Trimming removed 3 bases from V and 3 bases from J, with 8 bases in between. Germline V gives CDR1 SNHLY, CDR2 FYNNEI.

The J gene is TRBJ1-2, the V gene TRBV4-1, with 11 positions matching TRBD1. Germline CDR1 MGHRA, CDR2 YSYEKL. The CDR3 consists of 18 residues. V lost 1 base and J lost 5; bases outside the gene matches: 12. The CDR3 region has the DNA TGCGCCAGCAGCCAAGGGGGATTTGGGACAGGGGGATTTTATGGCTACACCTTC. It specifies CASSQGGFGTGGFYGYTF.

The chain employs TRBV7-9 and TRBJ1-6; 10 nucleotides agree with TRBD1. This CDR3 has 14 residues. Germline CDR1 and CDR2: SEHNR and FQNEAQ (reference sequence). With 5 bases clipped from V and 6 bases from J, the junction kept 1 base outside the gene matches. The CDR3 loop reads CASSRTGGNSPLHF. The CDR3 DNA is TGTGCCAGCAGCCGGACAGGGGGTAATTCACCCCTCCACTTT.

V gene TRBV27 combines with J gene TRBJ2-3; D is possibly TRBD1 (6 bases). Germline CDR1 MNHEY, CDR2 SMNVEV (reference sequence). The V end was cut by 5 bases, the J end by 3 bases, with 12 bases between. The CDR3 is made up of 14 amino acids. This CDR3 reads CASSPRTGTDTQYF. CDR3 sequence (DNA): TGTGCCAGCAGTCCTAGAACAGGGACAGATACGCAGTATTTT.

The rearrangement links TRBV5-1 to TRBJ2-2; D might be TRBD1 or TRBD2, each matching 5 bases. Trimming removed 4 bases from V and 1 base from J, with 11 bases in between. The CDR3 is made up of 15 amino acids. Germline CDR1 SGHRS, CDR2 YFSETQ. The CDR3 loop is CASSPGTQNTGELFF. In DNA, the CDR3 is TGCGCCAGCAGCCCCGGGACCCAGAACACCGGGGAGCTGTTTTTT.

This sequence joins TRBV6-1 and TRBJ2-5; D gene unclear. Germline V gives CDR1 MNHNS, CDR2 SASEGT. With 2 bases removed from V and 5 bases from J, the gap between germline ends came to 12 bases. The CDR3 covers 14 residues. The CDR3 protein is CASSEPFRQETQYF. The CDR3 DNA is TGTGCCAGCAGTGAACCCTTTCGCCAGGAGACCCAGTACTTC.

The J gene is TRBJ2-5, the V gene TRBV18, with 10 bases fitting TRBD2. Trimming at V came to 6 bases and at J to 3 bases, leaving 4 bases not matched to a gene. This CDR3 is built from 14 residues. Germline CDR1 reads KGHSH; CDR2 reads LQKENI. The CDR3 coding sequence is TGTGCCAGCTCGCGTCTAGCGGGAGAAGAGACCCAGTACTTC. Protein product: CASSRLAGEETQYF.